A single sample is the source of the 10 T cell receptor beta chains below, sequenced in a study of graft-versus-host responses after intestinal transplantation. The antigens for these receptors are not known. Using immunoSEQ multiplex PCR, the repertoire was profiled, and TCRdb retains in-frame clones only, with some absent. The data contain some 79,000 clones, about 89% of them singletons. Material: unstimulated CD4+ T cells sorted from spleen or lymph node cells, obtained before intestinal transplant. These receptors were collected from a human donor who received an intestinal transplant.

The chain recombines TRBV28 with TRBJ1-5, with D possibly TRBD1 on 5 matching bases. V dropped 1 base and J dropped 4 bases, with 14 bases sitting between them. The germline CDR1 and CDR2 sequences are MDHEN and SYDVKM. The CDR3 has 16 amino acids. DNA for the CDR3: TGTGCCAGCAGTTTATTGGCAGGGCAAGAGAATCAGCCCCAGCATTTT. Residues: CASSLLAGQENQPQHF.

The chain carries TRBV5-1 and TRBJ2-7, with 12 bases matching TRBD2. V gave up 4 bases and J gave up 2 bases; unmatched junction bases: 4. The CDR3 extends over 15 amino acids. Germline lookup yields CDR1 SGHRS and CDR2 YFSETQ. Here the CDR3 reads CASSLASGRAYEQYF. Here the CDR3 DNA reads TGCGCCAGCAGCCTAGCTAGCGGGAGGGCCTACGAGCAGTACTTC.

This clone was seen once. In DNA form, the CDR3 reads TGTGCCTGGAGTCCCCAGGTTTCCTACGAGCAGTACTTC. It yields the protein CAWSPQVSYEQYF. V is TRBV30 and J is TRBJ2-7; D ambiguous. This CDR3 spans 13 amino acids. Trimming shortened V by 2 bases and J by 1 base, and 9 bases separated the two germline ends. Germline V gene sequence: CDR1 GTSNPN, CDR2 SVGIG (reference sequence).

The CDR3 sequence: CASSEIDTQYF. DNA for the CDR3: TGTGCCAGCTCAGAGATAGATACGCAGTATTTT. V and J are TRBV18 and TRBJ2-3; no reliable D call. V was trimmed by 5 bases and J by 5 bases, leaving 5 bases between them. CDR3 length equals 11 residues. CDR1 is KGHSH and CDR2 is LQKENI in the germline V gene.

This clone was seen a single time. The CDR3 DNA reads as TGCGCCAGCAGCCAACCGAGACAGGGTCCTTCCGAGCAGTACTTC. It is translated as CASSQPRQGPSEQYF. The J gene is TRBJ2-7, the V gene TRBV4-1, with 7 bases lining up with TRBD1. The J segment lost 6 bases and the V segment lost 2 bases, leaving 10 bases of the junction unmatched. This CDR3 region has 15 residues. CDR1 is MGHRA and CDR2 is YSYEKL in the germline V gene.

This chain's CDR3 is CASSFSDSANTGELFF. The CDR3 region has the DNA TGCGCCAGCAGCTTCAGTGACAGCGCGAACACCGGGGAGCTGTTTTTT. The rearrangement uses TRBV5-1 and TRBJ2-2; D may be TRBD1 (5 bases). Trimming took 2 bases from V and 0 from J, leaving 11 bases between them. Germline CDR1 and CDR2: SGHRS and YFSETQ. There are 16 residues in the CDR3.

This rearrangement joins TRBV7-8 to TRBJ2-7; 12 bases map to TRBD2. The V gene end was trimmed by 2 bases and the J gene end by 6 bases; junction bases not matched to a gene: 14. The CDR3 totals 18 residues. Germline V gene data show CDR1 as SGHVS and CDR2 as FQNEAQ. The CDR3 DNA is TGTGCCAGCAGCTTAAGGTCTTCCGGACTAGCGGGGAGAGGCGAGCAGTACTTC. Translation: CASSLRSSGLAGRGEQYF.

This clone was detected a few times. V gene TRBV4-2 combines with J gene TRBJ1-4; D is perhaps TRBD1 (5 bases). CDR1 LGHNA and CDR2 YNFKEQ come from the germline V gene. This CDR3 has 15 residues. The V and J ends lost 0 bases and 6 bases respectively, with 11 bases between them. CDR3 DNA sequence: TGTGCCAGCAGCCAAGATCAGGGTATGGATGAAAAACTGTTTTTT. Amino acid sequence: CASSQDQGMDEKLFF.

This sequence joins TRBV7-9 and TRBJ2-1, with 8 bases identical to TRBD2. Germline V gives CDR1 SEHNR, CDR2 FQNEAQ (reference sequence). Trimming took 6 bases from V and 5 from J; bases not matched to a gene: 6. This CDR3 is built from 14 residues. The CDR3 DNA is TGTGCCAGCAGGAAGCGGGAGCTAGACAATGAGCAGTTCTTC. It encodes CASRKRELDNEQFF.

The V and J genes are TRBV28 and TRBJ1-4; 8 bases are shared with TRBD1. Losses at the gene ends were 6 bases for V and 7 bases for J; bases not matched to a gene: 4. This CDR3 is 13 amino acids long. Germline CDR1 MDHEN, CDR2 SYDVKM. The CDR3 nucleotides read TGTGCCAGCAGGAAACAGGGGGGTGAAAAACTGTTTTTT. This encodes CASRKQGGEKLFF.